The source of this TCR beta chain is a study of T cells after yellow fever vaccination. Universal primer sites and UMIs were introduced during 5'RACE template-switching synthesis of TCR cDNA. TCRdb passed the 5' RACE reads through MiXCR, listing each CDR3 protein once. The sample comprises approximately 550,000 distinct CDR3 sequences, roughly 19% of which are singletons, and 14% rests with the top ten. V lost 4 bases to trimming and J lost 7 bases, with 14 bases between them. The CDR3 covers 15 residues. Findings of the study overall: A limited proportion of clonotypes was detected within both the CD4 and CD8 compartments. The secondary T-cell response peaked on day 5, not day 15, but was weaker. Most primary-vaccination clones reappeared after the booster (more than 95% CD4, 85% to 90% CD8).

This clonotype was observed a handful of times. Antigen: not known. The rearrangement joins TRBV12-3 or TRBV12-4 to TRBJ2-6; D perhaps matches TRBD1 (6 bases). This receptor was taken from a man aged 25 to 40 who received the YFV17D yellow fever vaccine. The sequenced sample was PBMCs, obtained 15 days after the yellow fever booster vaccination. The DNA of the CDR3 is TGTGCCAGCAGTTCAGGGGAAGGAGGAGCCAACGTCCTGACTTTC. Residues: CASSSGEGGANVLTF.